Listed below are T cell receptor beta chains from one sample, sequenced in a study of T-cell memory formation after mild COVID-19. Each CDR3 protein gets one entry after TCRdb re-called the 5' RACE reads with MiXCR. The data show 500,000 to 600,000 distinct CDR3 sequences, with under 20% seen just once and approximately 12% held by the top ten. The sequenced material came from PBMCs or a T cell subset sorted from them (not recorded which). These receptors all come from an adult woman who had mild COVID-19 (a few samples of this study predate the infection). Cell type and time point are not known. The CDR3 runs from the conserved cysteine through the conserved F or W.

cdr3_aa: CAWSYWDRVTGELFF
v_call: TRBV30
j_call: TRBJ2-2

cdr3_aa: CASSAGLGPNQPQHF
v_call: TRBV3-1
j_call: TRBJ1-5

cdr3_aa: CASSPSGTSGSSEQYF
v_call: TRBV18
j_call: TRBJ2-7

cdr3_aa: CASSIMRGQNTGELFF
v_call: TRBV2
j_call: TRBJ2-2

cdr3_aa: CASQVREYSNQPQHF
v_call: TRBV9
j_call: TRBJ1-5

cdr3_aa: CASSLEPTQNQPQHF
v_call: TRBV5-1
j_call: TRBJ1-5

cdr3_aa: CASSNLNRDRGNEQFF
v_call: TRBV21-1
j_call: TRBJ2-1

cdr3_aa: CASSLPLGTGTYEQYF
v_call: TRBV4-2
j_call: TRBJ2-7

cdr3_aa: CASSVAEAVQETQYF
v_call: TRBV9
j_call: TRBJ2-5

cdr3_aa: CASSQDGGNTGYTF
v_call: TRBV3-1
j_call: TRBJ1-2

cdr3_aa: CAWSVGGSYRTYEQYF
v_call: TRBV30
j_call: TRBJ2-7

cdr3_aa: CASSQVRSGGNTIYF
v_call: TRBV14
j_call: TRBJ1-3

cdr3_aa: CASSLYGARRAFF
v_call: TRBV5-5
j_call: TRBJ1-1

cdr3_aa: CASSEQGTDTQYF
v_call: TRBV6-1
j_call: TRBJ2-3

cdr3_aa: CASSLGNRDRAFQETQYF
v_call: TRBV5-1
j_call: TRBJ2-5

cdr3_aa: CASSQAPPTGQYASSYEQYF
v_call: TRBV4-1
j_call: TRBJ2-7

cdr3_aa: CASSLEPRDTEAFF
v_call: TRBV12-3/TRBV12-4
j_call: TRBJ1-1

cdr3_aa: CSARDPSGRSNEQFF
v_call: TRBV20-1
j_call: TRBJ2-1

cdr3_aa: CASSVAENYEQYF
v_call: TRBV9
j_call: TRBJ2-7

cdr3_aa: CASSLRAGTTQETQYF
v_call: TRBV7-9
j_call: TRBJ2-5

cdr3_aa: CASRRTSGKDTQYF
v_call: TRBV6-2/TRBV6-3
j_call: TRBJ2-3

cdr3_aa: CASSPWGSDGYTF
v_call: TRBV6-1
j_call: TRBJ1-2

cdr3_aa: CASSRTSGRAHEQYF
v_call: TRBV6-2/TRBV6-3
j_call: TRBJ2-7

cdr3_aa: CASSQWTGIDTQYF
v_call: TRBV12-3/TRBV12-4
j_call: TRBJ2-3

cdr3_aa: CASGRRGSELDTQYF
v_call: TRBV6-5
j_call: TRBJ2-3

cdr3_aa: CSARDPGRFHLGTQYF
v_call: TRBV20-1
j_call: TRBJ2-5

cdr3_aa: CASSITMGQGYEQYF
v_call: TRBV19
j_call: TRBJ2-7

cdr3_aa: CASRSGRGPSYEQYF
v_call: TRBV12-3/TRBV12-4
j_call: TRBJ2-7

cdr3_aa: CASSRTGALNTEAFF
v_call: TRBV5-1
j_call: TRBJ1-1

cdr3_aa: CASSPGQWSTDTQYF
v_call: TRBV27
j_call: TRBJ2-3

cdr3_aa: CSASSPVSGYTF
v_call: TRBV20-1
j_call: TRBJ1-2

cdr3_aa: CASSPWTGSNSPLHF
v_call: TRBV7-9
j_call: TRBJ1-6

cdr3_aa: CASSRRALAGDNEQFF
v_call: TRBV6-6
j_call: TRBJ2-1

cdr3_aa: CASSRLGQIQETQYF
v_call: TRBV7-9
j_call: TRBJ2-5

cdr3_aa: CASSLRTDQETQYF
v_call: TRBV11-3
j_call: TRBJ2-5

cdr3_aa: CASRSGGAGDEQFF
v_call: TRBV6-5
j_call: TRBJ2-1

cdr3_aa: CASSVGSGVSYEQYF
v_call: TRBV9
j_call: TRBJ2-7

cdr3_aa: CSATPAGGTETQYF
v_call: TRBV20-1
j_call: TRBJ2-5

cdr3_aa: CASSASTGFSYEQFF
v_call: TRBV9
j_call: TRBJ2-1

cdr3_aa: CASSSQGFGYEQYF
v_call: TRBV12-3/TRBV12-4
j_call: TRBJ2-7

cdr3_aa: CASGTENTEAFF
v_call: TRBV5-1
j_call: TRBJ1-1

cdr3_aa: CASSAIWAGPGGDTGELFF
v_call: TRBV7-6
j_call: TRBJ2-2

cdr3_aa: CATSSLAGGREQFF
v_call: TRBV15
j_call: TRBJ2-1

cdr3_aa: CASSHLRLAKGPVGEQFF
v_call: TRBV4-1
j_call: TRBJ2-1

cdr3_aa: CASSSAVGQGGYGYTF
v_call: TRBV7-2
j_call: TRBJ1-2

cdr3_aa: CASTPAGLASEQYF
v_call: TRBV7-2
j_call: TRBJ2-7

cdr3_aa: CASSGGLAIDTQYF
v_call: TRBV18
j_call: TRBJ2-3